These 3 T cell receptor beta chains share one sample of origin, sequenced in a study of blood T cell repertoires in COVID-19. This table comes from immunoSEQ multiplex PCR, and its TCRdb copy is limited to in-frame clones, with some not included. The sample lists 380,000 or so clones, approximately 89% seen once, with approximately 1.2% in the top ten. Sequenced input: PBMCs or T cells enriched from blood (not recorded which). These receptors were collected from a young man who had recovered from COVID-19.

The DNA for the CDR3 is TGTGCCAGCAGCTTATCCCCCCGGTTGGCTGGAAACACCATATATTTT. Its protein is CASSLSPRLAGNTIYF. V is TRBV11-2 and J is TRBJ1-3; D ambiguous. Germline CDR1 SGHAT, CDR2 FQNNGV. V was pared by 2 bases and J by 2 bases, with 13 bases between. CDR3 length: 16 residues.

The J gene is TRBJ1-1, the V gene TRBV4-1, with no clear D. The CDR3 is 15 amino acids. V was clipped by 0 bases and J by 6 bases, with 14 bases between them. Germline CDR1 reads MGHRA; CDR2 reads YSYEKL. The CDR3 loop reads CASSQDLRNGAEAFF. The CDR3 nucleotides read TGCGCCAGCAGCCAAGATCTGAGGAATGGAGCTGAAGCTTTCTTT.

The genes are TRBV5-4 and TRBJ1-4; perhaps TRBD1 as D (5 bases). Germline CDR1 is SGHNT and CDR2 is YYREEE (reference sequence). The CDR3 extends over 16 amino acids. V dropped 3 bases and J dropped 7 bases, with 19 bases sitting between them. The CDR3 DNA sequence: TGTGCCAGCAGCTCGGATCCCGGGACTAGAGTTGAAAAACTGTTTTTT. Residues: CASSSDPGTRVEKLFF.